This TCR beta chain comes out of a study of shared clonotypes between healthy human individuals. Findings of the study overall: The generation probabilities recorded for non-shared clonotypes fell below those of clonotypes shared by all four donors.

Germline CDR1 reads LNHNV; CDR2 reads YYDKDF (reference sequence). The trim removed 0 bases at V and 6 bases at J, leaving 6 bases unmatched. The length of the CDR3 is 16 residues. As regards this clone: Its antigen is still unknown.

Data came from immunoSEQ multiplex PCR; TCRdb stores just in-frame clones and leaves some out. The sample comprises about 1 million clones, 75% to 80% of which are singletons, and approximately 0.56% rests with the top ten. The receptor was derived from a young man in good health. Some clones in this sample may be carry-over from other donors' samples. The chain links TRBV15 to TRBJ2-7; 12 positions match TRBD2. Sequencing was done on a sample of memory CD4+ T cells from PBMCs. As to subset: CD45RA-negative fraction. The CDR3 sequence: CATSRDRTSGIFEQYF. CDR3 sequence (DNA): TGTGCCACCAGCAGAGATCGGACTAGCGGGATCTTCGAGCAGTACTTC.